The TCR beta chain described here comes from a study of blood T cells in healthy people across ages (dated by TCRdb to 2013 to 2016). In terms of the full investigation: Template switching captured roughly one uniquely barcoded TCR beta cDNA molecule per two T cells in model experiments. Age-related changes in TCR beta repertoire diversity were measured in the study by deep sequencing normalized with unique cDNA molecular identifiers. Four age groups were formed from the donors: young (average roughly 15 years), middle-aged (roughly 38), aged (over 55) and long-lived (about 80). To avoid experimental bias, donors of different ages were distributed randomly across sequencing lanes. The study analyzed two additional independent replicas of 1 million unique cDNA reads from the same blood draw for two donors, one aged 18 to 29 and one aged 80 or older. Here is what the overall study found, with its caveats: As age increased, observed TCR beta diversity per million T cells dropped in a roughly linear way, and a significant reduction was already evident by age around 41. Because donor CMV infection status was unknown, age-related changes in expanded clonotypes were potentially confounded. Observed TCR beta diversity correlated strongly with the percentage of naive T cells measured by flow cytometry. Estimates of total diversity based on one million sequenced T cells were considered lower bounds and underestimates. Since profiling was done on bulk unsorted PBMCs, naive and antigen-experienced compartments could not be conclusively compared. Compared with the aged group, the long-lived group had more naive CD4+ T cells, fewer expanded clones and increased TCR diversity, suggesting age selection.

The approximately 41 donors, aged roughly 6 to 100 years, were systemically healthy Caucasian individuals from Russia. Each donor gave 8 to 10 milliliters of peripheral blood, drawn into EDTA-treated Vacutainer tubes. Ficoll-Paque density-gradient centrifugation was used to isolate PBMCs, with at least 7 million per sample. Trizol reagent was used to extract total RNA from the PBMCs, yielding at least 5.5 micrograms per sample. For every donor, an aliquot of PBMCs went through flow cytometry to measure the percentages of naive CD45RAhigh/CD27high T cells. This clonotype was counted ten times or more. Its antigen is not yet known. Base qualities are not at hand, and no much larger clone is one base apart. The CDR3 contains 13 residues, cysteine and phenylalanine counted. Of the read, only the CDR3 DNA is kept; its 39 bases are in frame from base 1. According to the germline V gene (reference sequence), CDR1 reads SEHNR and CDR2 reads FQNEAQ. V is shortened by 5 bases, J by 3 bases, and the region joining them spans 10 bases.

The method behind the library was 5' RACE. The reads were generated on an Illumina HiSeq 2500. A second PCR of about 6 to 12 cycles was run with a J-beta primer mix and a sample-barcoded 5' primer. Each TCR beta cDNA molecule received a unique molecular identifier from a template-switch 5' adaptor carrying 12 random nucleotides. Each sample yielded at least 2.5 million CDR3-containing paired-end reads. All of the RNA was converted into first-strand cDNA using the Mint cDNA synthesis kit, with a TRBC-specific oligonucleotide serving as the primer. All cDNA was treated with uracil-DNA glycosylase and then went through a first 18-cycle PCR with the universal primers M1SS and BC2_uni_R. Per the original workflow: Each sample was normalized by randomly selecting 1 million high-quality reads, each carrying a distinct molecular identifier. Instead of being binned into consensus sequences, reads with shared molecular identifiers were discarded. CDR3 identification, clonotype clustering and error correction used MiTCR with a Q25 quality threshold and the strictest error-elimination algorithm. Lower-bound total TCR beta diversity was estimated with a nonparametric unseen species model using Euler transformation. TCRdb reprocessed the public reads (quality trimming at Q25 with fastp, clone calling with MiXCR) and kept in-frame beta chains. Each entry merges the rows of one CDR3 protein and shows their most common DNA and genes. For this entry, the V and J calls and clone size follow TCRdb and not the study's own pipeline. Recorded for this sample are approximately 810,000 distinct CDR3 sequences; 25% to 35% of them occurred a single time. Roughly a sixth of the sample goes to the ten largest clones.

This TCR came from a woman of 80 years or more in good health. Material: blood. This receptor chain uses TRBV7-9 and TRBJ1-2; a confident D gene designation cannot be given. The CDR3 corresponds to CASSLDQYYGYTF. The DNA sequence is as follows: TGTGCCAGCAGCCTCGACCAGTACTATGGCTACACCTTC.